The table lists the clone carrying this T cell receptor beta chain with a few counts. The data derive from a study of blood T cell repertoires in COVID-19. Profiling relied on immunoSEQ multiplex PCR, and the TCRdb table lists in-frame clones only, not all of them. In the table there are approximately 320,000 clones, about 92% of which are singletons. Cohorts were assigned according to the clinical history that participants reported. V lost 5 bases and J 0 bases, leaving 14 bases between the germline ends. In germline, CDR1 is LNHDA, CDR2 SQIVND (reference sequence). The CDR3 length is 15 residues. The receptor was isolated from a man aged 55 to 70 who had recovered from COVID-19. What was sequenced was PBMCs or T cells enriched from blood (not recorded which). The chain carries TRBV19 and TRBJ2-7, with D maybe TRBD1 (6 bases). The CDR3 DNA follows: TGTGCCAGTAGTCCGGGACACATGAGCTCCTACGAGCAGTACTTC. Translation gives CASSPGHMSSYEQYF.